This is a list of T cell receptor beta chains from one sample in a study of CD8+CD57+ T cells in acquired aplastic anemia. MiXCR was run by TCRdb on the reads, yielding one entry per CDR3 protein. In the table there are 400,000 to 450,000 distinct CDR3 sequences, 65% to 75% of which are singletons. Sequencing used sorted CD4+, CD8+, or CD8+CD57+ T cells (not recorded which) from PBMCs. The receptors stem from a human donor in good health, serving as a control. Each CDR3 is given with its conserved first and last residue. The order of the fields is V gene, J gene, D gene, CDR3 protein. D genes are given only for firm matches.

v_gene: TRBV7-8
j_gene: TRBJ1-4
d_gene: TRBD1
CDR3aa: CASSIRDRGEKLFF

v_gene: TRBV7-8
j_gene: TRBJ1-6
d_gene: .
CDR3aa: CASSLDLGTLDNSPLHF

v_gene: TRBV10-3
j_gene: TRBJ2-3
d_gene: TRBD2
CDR3aa: CAVGGGDTQYF

v_gene: TRBV4-1
j_gene: TRBJ1-5
d_gene: .
CDR3aa: CATRKTWDILQPQHF

v_gene: TRBV7-6
j_gene: TRBJ2-3
d_gene: TRBD2
CDR3aa: CASSPGGARTDTQYF

v_gene: TRBV7-2
j_gene: TRBJ1-4
d_gene: .
CDR3aa: CASSKAPGNEKLFF

v_gene: TRBV11-3
j_gene: TRBJ2-3
d_gene: .
CDR3aa: CASSFGGDSYTQYF

v_gene: TRBV12-3/TRBV12-4
j_gene: TRBJ2-3
d_gene: TRBD2
CDR3aa: CASSTAALAGDTQYF

v_gene: TRBV7-2
j_gene: TRBJ1-2
d_gene: .
CDR3aa: CASSSRAANTGYSF

v_gene: TRBV15
j_gene: TRBJ1-1
d_gene: .
CDR3aa: CATSREPSGLAFF

v_gene: TRBV7-3
j_gene: TRBJ2-2
d_gene: .
CDR3aa: CASSAGSVDTGELFF

v_gene: TRBV6-2/TRBV6-3
j_gene: TRBJ2-3
d_gene: TRBD1
CDR3aa: CASRGTVADTQYF

v_gene: TRBV5-1
j_gene: TRBJ2-5
d_gene: TRBD1
CDR3aa: CASSLYNRGRYF

v_gene: TRBV11-2
j_gene: TRBJ1-1
d_gene: .
CDR3aa: CASSLSERDGEAFF

v_gene: TRBV9
j_gene: TRBJ1-6
d_gene: .
CDR3aa: CASTIQGTYSALYF

v_gene: TRBV3-1
j_gene: TRBJ1-1
d_gene: .
CDR3aa: CASSQEGEAFF

v_gene: TRBV2
j_gene: TRBJ1-2
d_gene: .
CDR3aa: CASHTSRTAPNYGYTF

v_gene: TRBV2
j_gene: TRBJ1-1
d_gene: TRBD1
CDR3aa: CASSFRDRVNTEAFF

v_gene: TRBV10-1
j_gene: TRBJ1-2
d_gene: .
CDR3aa: CASTDSLVGDYTF

v_gene: TRBV20-1
j_gene: TRBJ1-2
d_gene: .
CDR3aa: CSASRSRRGYGYTF

v_gene: TRBV7-2
j_gene: TRBJ2-7
d_gene: TRBD1
CDR3aa: CASSFWTGVQDEQF

v_gene: TRBV10-3
j_gene: TRBJ2-7
d_gene: .
CDR3aa: CASRINYEQYF

v_gene: TRBV15
j_gene: TRBJ1-1
d_gene: TRBD1
CDR3aa: CATSSYRGKVEAFF

v_gene: TRBV2
j_gene: TRBJ2-7
d_gene: .
CDR3aa: CASSVVHREVSEQYF

v_gene: TRBV7-8
j_gene: TRBJ1-3
d_gene: .
CDR3aa: CASSSYRETQYFGIYF

v_gene: TRBV5-4
j_gene: TRBJ1-6
d_gene: .
CDR3aa: CASSYLGNNSPLHF

v_gene: TRBV25-1
j_gene: TRBJ2-7
d_gene: .
CDR3aa: CASSRGFEEQYF

v_gene: TRBV7-2
j_gene: TRBJ2-1
d_gene: .
CDR3aa: CASHLEAAEQFF

v_gene: TRBV5-4
j_gene: TRBJ2-7
d_gene: .
CDR3aa: CASSLSEEQYF

v_gene: TRBV6-5
j_gene: TRBJ1-5
d_gene: TRBD1
CDR3aa: CASSSPGTGRLYSNQPQHF

v_gene: TRBV19
j_gene: TRBJ2-7
d_gene: .
CDR3aa: CASSVQGGTDQYF

v_gene: TRBV7-8
j_gene: TRBJ1-6
d_gene: .
CDR3aa: CASSLGGDGTEAFHF

v_gene: TRBV24-1
j_gene: TRBJ2-3
d_gene: .
CDR3aa: CDPGGTAYTDTQYF

v_gene: TRBV9
j_gene: TRBJ2-1
d_gene: .
CDR3aa: CASSVGGDVSLHVF

v_gene: TRBV6-5
j_gene: TRBJ1-1
d_gene: TRBD1
CDR3aa: CASSYSMQGDTEAFF

v_gene: TRBV7-8
j_gene: .
d_gene: .
CDR3aa: CASSRKAGGGQPQHF

v_gene: TRBV15
j_gene: TRBJ1-2
d_gene: .
CDR3aa: CSVEGSVTGYTF

v_gene: TRBV5-6
j_gene: TRBJ2-5
d_gene: .
CDR3aa: CASSLEQTQYF

v_gene: TRBV7-3
j_gene: TRBJ1-2
d_gene: TRBD1
CDR3aa: CASSLDDRGTDKYGYTF

v_gene: TRBV6-1
j_gene: TRBJ1-2
d_gene: .
CDR3aa: CASSDRQSYGYTF

v_gene: TRBV6-2/TRBV6-3
j_gene: TRBJ1-2
d_gene: .
CDR3aa: CASSGVDGYTF

v_gene: TRBV10-3
j_gene: TRBJ1-2
d_gene: TRBD1
CDR3aa: CAIRGVLDRAGNYGYTF

v_gene: TRBV15
j_gene: TRBJ1-1
d_gene: TRBD1
CDR3aa: CATRRQGDTEAFF

v_gene: TRBV19
j_gene: TRBJ1-1
d_gene: TRBD1
CDR3aa: CASSTPQGVLEAFF

v_gene: TRBV7-2
j_gene: TRBJ2-1
d_gene: .
CDR3aa: CASSFGGRDQPQHFF

v_gene: TRBV29-1
j_gene: TRBJ2-7
d_gene: .
CDR3aa: CTVTKSPEPYEQYF

v_gene: TRBV2
j_gene: TRBJ1-3
d_gene: .
CDR3aa: CASSPQASPNSGNTIYF

v_gene: TRBV19
j_gene: TRBJ2-7
d_gene: TRBD2
CDR3aa: CASSFSRGGDEQYF

v_gene: TRBV6-6
j_gene: TRBJ1-1
d_gene: .
CDR3aa: CASSYSEQVF

v_gene: TRBV2
j_gene: TRBJ2-7
d_gene: .
CDR3aa: CASSEYEQYF

v_gene: TRBV7-2
j_gene: TRBJ1-2
d_gene: .
CDR3aa: CASSQTEPTEAFFF

v_gene: TRBV7-9
j_gene: TRBJ2-5
d_gene: .
CDR3aa: CASSLSTGLQETQYF

v_gene: TRBV5-1
j_gene: TRBJ2-1
d_gene: TRBD2
CDR3aa: CASSYGLANEQFF

v_gene: TRBV9
j_gene: TRBJ1-3
d_gene: TRBD1
CDR3aa: CASSVAGTGNYGYF

v_gene: TRBV5-1
j_gene: TRBJ2-3
d_gene: TRBD1
CDR3aa: CASNPGGREYF

v_gene: TRBV20-1
j_gene: TRBJ1-6
d_gene: .
CDR3aa: CSARGGIDSPLHF